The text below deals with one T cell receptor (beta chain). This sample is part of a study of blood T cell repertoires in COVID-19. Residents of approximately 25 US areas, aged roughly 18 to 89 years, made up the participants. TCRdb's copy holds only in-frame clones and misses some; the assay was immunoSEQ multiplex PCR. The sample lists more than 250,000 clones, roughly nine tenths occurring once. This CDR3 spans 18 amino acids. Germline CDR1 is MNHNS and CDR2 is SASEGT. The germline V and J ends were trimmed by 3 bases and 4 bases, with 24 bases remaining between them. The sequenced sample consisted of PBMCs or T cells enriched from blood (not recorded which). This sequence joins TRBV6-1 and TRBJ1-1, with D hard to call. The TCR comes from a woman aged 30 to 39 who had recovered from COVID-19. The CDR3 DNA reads TGTGCCAGCAGTGAGTCGTCAACGGGGATGTACTCTCTCACTGAAGCTTTCTTT. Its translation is CASSESSTGMYSLTEAFF.